The 25 T cell receptor beta chains below were found in one sample sequenced in a study of cytomegalovirus exposure and HLA in healthy donors. Use of 60 Vbeta and 13 Jbeta primers characterized the PCR. Produced via immunoSEQ multiplex PCR; TCRdb's table is partial and in-frame only. The repertoire includes 150,000 to 200,000 clones, about four fifths of them detected once, and about 2% sits in the top ten. The sequenced sample was PBMCs. These TCRs come from a woman between 50 and 59 years old in good health and CMV-seronegative.

This clone turned up a few times. The rearrangement links TRBV10-2 to TRBJ2-5; the match to TRBD1 covers 11 bases. The germline CDR1 and CDR2 sequences are WSHSY and SAAADI. This CDR3 comprises 15 residues. The V and J ends lost 3 bases and 6 bases, in that order; junction bases with no gene match: 6. CDR3 sequence: CASSDLGQGAKTQYF. As DNA, the CDR3 is TGCGCCAGCAGTGACCTAGGACAGGGGGCGAAGACCCAGTACTTC.

This sequence joins TRBV5-8 and TRBJ2-4; TRBD1 agrees at 8 bases. With V trimmed by 3 bases and J by 8 bases, 1 base remained unmatched. The CDR3 runs to 12 residues. Looked up from germline, CDR1 is SGHTS and CDR2 is YDEGEE. CDR3 nucleotides: TGTGCCAGCAGCTCGGACAGGGACATTCAGTACTTC. It specifies CASSSDRDIQYF. The complete variable domain, with remaining parts taken from reference TRBV5-8 and TRBJ2-4, reads EAGVTQSPTHLIKTRGQQATLRCSPISGHTSVYWYQQALGLGLQFLLWYDEGEERNRGNFPPRFSGRQFPNYSSELNVNALELEDSALYLCASSSDRDIQYFGAGTRLSVL.

The V call is TRBV6-1, the J call TRBJ2-5; 10 nucleotides agree with TRBD2. The CDR3 is 15 amino acids. V shed 5 bases, J shed 5 bases, and the junction held 8 bases outside the gene matches. Germline V gene lookup returns CDR1 MNHNS and CDR2 SASEGT. The CDR3 DNA is TGTGCCAGCAGTCCTACTAGCGGGGTGCGGGAGACCCAGTACTTC. Translation gives CASSPTSGVRETQYF.

This clone was seen a few times. The chain uses TRBV27 and TRBJ2-7; 9 bases are shared with TRBD1. Trimming cost V 3 bases and J 2 bases; bases outside gene matches: 2. The CDR3 is made up of 14 amino acids. From germline, CDR1 is MNHEY and CDR2 SMNVEV (reference sequence). CDR3 nucleotides: TGTGCCAGCAGTTTCGGGACAGGGACCTACGAGCAGTACTTC. It codes for CASSFGTGTYEQYF.

The rearrangement uses TRBV28 and TRBJ2-1; 8 nucleotides match TRBD2. Germline lookup yields CDR1 MDHEN and CDR2 SYDVKM. J gave up 6 bases and V 2 bases, and 6 bases lay outside the gene matches. The CDR3 consists of 15 residues. The CDR3 coding sequence is TGTGCCAGCAGTTTAAATCCCCGGGGGGGCAATGAGCAGTTCTTC. Its protein product is CASSLNPRGGNEQFF.

In this sample, this clone turned up a few times. The rearrangement links TRBV18 to TRBJ2-7, with a weak D call TRBD2 (6 bases). The CDR3 is 15 residues long. V lost 5 bases and J 0 bases, leaving 14 bases between the germline ends. Germline loops: CDR1 KGHSH, CDR2 LQKENI. The CDR3 region is CASSSGGTLSYEQYF. In nucleotides, the CDR3 is TGTGCCAGCTCATCCGGTGGGACTCTCTCCTACGAGCAGTACTTC.

The chain carries TRBV5-1 and TRBJ2-5, with D perhaps TRBD2 (6 bases). The last part of the DNA fits TRBJ2-7 better; the J call may be wrong. Per the germline V gene, CDR1 is SGHRS and CDR2 is YFSETQ. This CDR3 has 10 amino acids. Here the CDR3 reads CAWGVYEQYF. As DNA, the CDR3 is TGCGCTTGGGGGGTCTACGAGCAGTACTTC.

The gene calls are TRBV10-1 and TRBJ2-3; D may be TRBD2 (5 bases). The CDR3 sequence is 18 residues long. Trimming removed 3 bases at V and 0 bases at J, with 19 bases between. Per germline, CDR1 WNHNN and CDR2 SYGVQD (reference sequence). The CDR3: CASSDLLIARASTDTQYF. In nucleotides, the CDR3 is TGCGCCAGCAGTGATTTGTTAATAGCGAGAGCTAGCACAGATACGCAGTATTTT.

The chain joins TRBV19 to TRBJ1-5, with D possibly TRBD1 on 6 matching bases. Per the germline V gene, CDR1 is LNHDA and CDR2 is SQIVND (reference sequence). V was shortened by 8 bases and J by 5 bases, with 13 bases between the two germline ends. This CDR3 has 13 amino acids. The CDR3 DNA reads TGTGCCAGTGCGGACAGCCGGGATCAGCCCCAGCATTTT. Its translation: CASADSRDQPQHF.

The CDR3 DNA follows: TGTGCCAGCAGCTTGGGGGCGGGAGGGAACGAGCAGTACTTC. Translating gives CASSLGAGGNEQYF. V and J are TRBV5-6 and TRBJ2-7, with 9 bases lining up with TRBD2. V lost 0 bases to trimming and J lost 5 bases; unmatched junction nucleotides: 3. The CDR3 contains 14 residues. CDR1 is SGHDT, CDR2 YYEEEE, per germline.

In its sample, this clone was seen once. This chain joins TRBV19 and TRBJ2-3; maybe TRBD1 (6 bases). This CDR3 spans 13 amino acids. Germline V gene data show CDR1 as LNHDA and CDR2 as SQIVND (reference sequence). With 5 bases removed from V and 6 bases from J, the gap between germline ends came to 12 bases. As DNA, the CDR3 is TGTGCCAGTAGTCTGGCGACAGGTGATACGCAGTATTTT. This encodes CASSLATGDTQYF.

On this clone itself: This CDR3 is missing its conserved last phenylalanine or tryptophan, likely due to a read error. J is TRBJ1-2 and V is TRBV28, with D hard to call. V was pared by 3 bases and J by 4 bases, with 15 bases between. The V gene's germline CDR1 is MDHEN and CDR2 SYDVKM. CDR3 length: 15 residues. The CDR3 DNA is TGTGCCAGCAGTTTTCCTGAGGGTGTAGGCTATGGCTACACCCTC. Amino acids: CASSFPEGVGYGYTL.

The chain links TRBV14 to TRBJ1-1; 8 bases align to TRBD1. This CDR3 region has 15 residues. CDR1 SGHDN and CDR2 FVKESK come from the germline V gene. V lost 2 bases to trimming and J lost 2 bases; unmatched junction nucleotides: 4. Here the CDR3 DNA reads TGTGCCAGCAGCCAAATTGGACAGGGAAACACTGAAGCTTTCTTT. As protein: CASSQIGQGNTEAFF.

The V gene is TRBV27, the J gene TRBJ2-1; 11 bases fit TRBD2. From germline, CDR1 is MNHEY and CDR2 SMNVEV (reference sequence). With V trimmed by 5 bases and J by 4 bases, 16 bases remained unmatched. The length of the CDR3 is 19 residues. DNA for the CDR3: TGTGCCAGCAGTACCGGGGGGGCTAGCGGGAGGAAATCATACAATGAGCAGTTCTTC. Translation gives CASSTGGASGRKSYNEQFF.

This chain links TRBV6-1 with TRBJ2-3; 7 positions agree with TRBD1. CDR1 is MNHNS and CDR2 is SASEGT in the germline V gene. There are 14 residues in the CDR3. Trimming at V came to 6 bases and at J to 4 bases, leaving 7 bases not matched to a gene. The CDR3 sequence: CASRPGGPPDTQYF. The CDR3 DNA reads as TGTGCCAGCAGGCCAGGGGGACCCCCAGATACGCAGTATTTT.

Remarks on this clone: The same CDR3 can be traced to other DNA sequences in this sample. This sequence joins TRBV6-5 and TRBJ2-7; possibly TRBD1 for D (6 bases). V dropped 2 bases and J dropped 1 base, with 9 bases sitting between them. Germline V gene data show CDR1 as MNHEY and CDR2 as SVGAGI. The CDR3 is 14 amino acids. Written as DNA, the CDR3 is TGTGCCAGCAGTTACACGGACAGTTCCTACGAGCAGTACTTC. Its protein is CASSYTDSSYEQYF.

V gene TRBV6-5 combines with J gene TRBJ2-7, with D uncertain. The V gene lost 4 bases and the J gene lost 0 bases, with 13 bases spanning the gap. The CDR3 contains 15 residues. From germline, CDR1 is MNHEY and CDR2 SVGAGI. In nucleotides, the CDR3 is TGTGCCAGCAGTTTCGATAGCCGTCGCTCCTACGAGCAGTACTTC. Its translation: CASSFDSRRSYEQYF.

CDR3 DNA: TGTGCCAGCAGACCCTGGAGACTAGCGGGAATAGATACGCAGTATTTT. As protein: CASRPWRLAGIDTQYF. The chain has TRBV28 and TRBJ2-3, with 11 bases aligning to TRBD2. V lost 6 bases, J lost 5 bases, and 10 bases stayed unmatched. The CDR3 loop spans 16 amino acids. CDR1 and CDR2 from the germline V gene are MDHEN and SYDVKM.

The table lists this clone with a count of one. The chain recombines TRBV6-5 with TRBJ2-7; perhaps TRBD2 as D (5 bases). This CDR3 is built from 12 residues. Deletions cut 7 bases from V and 11 bases from J, with 18 bases between. In germline, CDR1 is MNHEY, CDR2 SVGAGI. CDR3 in amino acids: CASTLDLSGKYF. CDR3 DNA sequence: TGTGCCAGCACCCTGGACCTCTCGGGAAAGTACTTC.

The chain carries TRBV10-3 and TRBJ1-5; 8 nucleotides agree with TRBD1. Germline assignment: CDR1 ENHRY and CDR2 SYGVKD. Losses at the gene ends were 3 bases for V and 0 bases for J; bases not matched to a gene: 1. There are 15 residues in the CDR3. In DNA, the CDR3 is TGTGCCATCAGTGACAGGGGGCCTAGCAATCAGCCCCAGCATTTT. Translating gives CAISDRGPSNQPQHF.

The rearrangement links TRBV15 to TRBJ2-7; no clear D gene. The CDR3 loop spans 14 amino acids. Germline CDR1 LNHNV, CDR2 YYDKDF (reference sequence). V dropped 5 bases and J dropped 6 bases, with 17 bases sitting between them. CDR3 sequence reads: CATSPREIPGEQYF. CDR3 sequence (DNA): TGTGCCACCAGCCCCCGAGAGATCCCCGGCGAGCAGTACTTC.

V and J are TRBV28 and TRBJ2-5; maybe TRBD2 (6 bases). V lost 7 bases to trimming and J lost 5 bases, with 11 bases between them. The CDR3 extends over 12 amino acids. Germline CDR1 reads MDHEN; CDR2 reads SYDVKM. CDR3 protein: CASNYGRETQYF. The CDR3 DNA sequence: TGTGCCAGCAATTATGGGAGGGAGACCCAGTACTTC. Based on the CDR3 plus reference TRBV28 and TRBJ2-5, the full variable domain is DVKVTQSSRYLVKRTGEKVFLECVQDMDHENMFWYRQDPGLGLRLIYFSYDVKMKEKGDIPEGYSVSREKKERFSLILESASTNQTSMYLCASNYGRETQYFGPGTRLLVL.

In nucleotides, the CDR3 is TGCGCCAGCAGCCAAGATCCCACGGACAGGGCGGATGGTAGCTACGAGCAGTACTTC. Encoded protein: CASSQDPTDRADGSYEQYF. The chain carries TRBV4-1 and TRBJ2-5; 8 nucleotides align to TRBD1. The end of the DNA is better explained by TRBJ2-7, so the J call may be wrong. Germline lookup yields CDR1 MGHRA and CDR2 YSYEKL. CDR3 length equals 19 residues.

V and J are TRBV7-9 and TRBJ1-6; D perhaps matches TRBD1 (6 bases). There are 16 residues in the CDR3. Trimming stripped 8 bases from V and 0 bases from J, with 14 bases between. Germline CDR1 SEHNR, CDR2 FQNEAQ (reference sequence). DNA of the CDR3: TGTGCCAGCGGTGAGAAGGACAGCTCCTATAATTCACCCCTCCACTTT. It specifies CASGEKDSSYNSPLHF.

The CDR3 DNA reads TGTGCCAGCAGCCAAGGAAGCGGGGGCGCCTACAATGAGCAGTTCTTC. Translated, it gives CASSQGSGGAYNEQFF. This sequence joins TRBV14 and TRBJ2-1; 8 bases are a match to TRBD2. J lost 2 bases, V lost 1 base, and 4 bases had no gene match. Germline CDR1 reads SGHDN; CDR2 reads FVKESK. CDR3 size: 16 residues.